This T cell receptor beta chain originates from a study of T-cell reconstitution after alpha-beta-depleted transplantation in children. Unique molecular identifiers were built into the TCRbeta library. TCRdb redid the calling of the PCR reads with MiXCR, one entry per CDR3 protein. Of hundreds of thousands of distinct CDR3 sequences in the sample, roughly 13% are singletons; the top ten hold over 2%. Between the trimmed V and J ends, which lost 3 bases and 6 bases, there was a span of 15 bases. The germline gives CDR1 LNHDA, CDR2 SQIVND (reference sequence). The CDR3 loop spans 15 amino acids. Overall study results and limits: Reports say that about two months after transplant, the alpha-beta T cells came out of several hundred graft clones that had expanded. Surviving recipient cells, namely T cells and thymic progenitors, were the source of high day-60 TCRbeta diversity in some patients. One year after transplant, T-cell counts and diversity came mostly from newly produced T cells.

This clonotype was counted between two and nine times. No antigen is known for it. The receptor was derived from a male patient under 18 who had a stem cell transplant for acute myeloid leukemia, so the T cells may come from the graft donor. The chain is built from TRBV19 and TRBJ2-1; D not certain. The source was PBMCs, mostly from graft donor cells, collected 360 days after TCRalphabeta/CD19-depleted stem cell transplant. This CDR3 is CASSISGTALNEQFF. The CDR3 DNA sequence: TGTGCCAGTAGTATCTCAGGCACCGCCCTCAATGAGCAGTTCTTC.